These 5 T cell receptor beta chains were all obtained from the same sample, sequenced in a study of blood T cell repertoires in COVID-19. The data were produced by immunoSEQ multiplex PCR, yet TCRdb's version contains in-frame clones alone and is incomplete. In the table there are some 220,000 clones, around 82% of which are singletons. Specimen: peripheral blood. Every receptor here comes from a woman aged 30 to 39 who had recovered from COVID-19.

V is TRBV3-1 (or the pseudogene TRBV3-2) and J is TRBJ2-1; 9 bases agree with TRBD2. Germline V lookup: CDR1 LGHDT, CDR2 YNNKEL (reference sequence). The V gene end was trimmed by 0 bases and the J gene end by 2 bases; junction bases not matched to a gene: 5. This CDR3 comprises 17 residues. The CDR3 spells CASSQDQAGGTYNEQFF. The CDR3 region has the DNA TGTGCCAGCAGCCAAGATCAGGCGGGAGGGACCTACAATGAGCAGTTCTTC.

On this clone: This specimen includes other DNA sequences encoding the same CDR3. V gene TRBV5-1 combines with J gene TRBJ2-5; D is possibly TRBD2 (6 bases). The length of the CDR3 is 14 residues. Trimming left V 2 bases short and J 1 base short, with 9 bases between. Germline V gives CDR1 SGHRS, CDR2 YFSETQ. CDR3 DNA: TGCGCCAGCAGCTTAGCGGGTGGCCAAGAGACCCAGTACTTC. The encoded protein is CASSLAGGQETQYF. The variable domain in full, with the rest retrieved from reference TRBV5-1 and TRBJ2-5, is KAGVTQTPRYLIKTRGQQVTLSCSPISGHRSVSWYQQTPGQGLQFLFEYFSETQRNKGNFPGRFSGRQFSNSRSEMNVSTLELGDSALYLCASSLAGGQETQYFGPGTRLLVL.

This chain joins TRBV19 and TRBJ1-4; no clear D gene. V gave up 3 bases and J gave up 6 bases, with 8 bases separating them. Per germline, CDR1 LNHDA and CDR2 SQIVND (reference sequence). The CDR3 runs to 13 residues. DNA of the CDR3: TGTGCCAGTAGTATGGTCAGCGATGAAAAACTGTTTTTT. It codes for CASSMVSDEKLFF.

This chain uses TRBV9 with TRBJ2-5, with 8 positions matching TRBD2. V was clipped by 3 bases and J by 2 bases; unmatched bases: 9. Germline lookup yields CDR1 SGDLS and CDR2 YYNGEE. This CDR3 spans 16 amino acids. The CDR3 loop reads CASSAGTSLTQETQYF. CDR3 nucleotide sequence: TGTGCCAGCAGCGCCGGGACTAGTCTGACTCAAGAGACCCAGTACTTC.

The chain joins TRBV30 to TRBJ1-1, with a weak D call TRBD1 (5 bases). CDR1 and CDR2 from the germline V gene are GTSNPN and SVGIG (reference sequence). The CDR3 sequence is 15 residues long. V was shortened by 5 bases and J by 1 base, with 17 bases between the two germline ends. The DNA of the CDR3 is TGTGCCTGGGATCAGGGTCTTCTAGGGAACACTGAAGCTTTCTTT. Translated: CAWDQGLLGNTEAFF.